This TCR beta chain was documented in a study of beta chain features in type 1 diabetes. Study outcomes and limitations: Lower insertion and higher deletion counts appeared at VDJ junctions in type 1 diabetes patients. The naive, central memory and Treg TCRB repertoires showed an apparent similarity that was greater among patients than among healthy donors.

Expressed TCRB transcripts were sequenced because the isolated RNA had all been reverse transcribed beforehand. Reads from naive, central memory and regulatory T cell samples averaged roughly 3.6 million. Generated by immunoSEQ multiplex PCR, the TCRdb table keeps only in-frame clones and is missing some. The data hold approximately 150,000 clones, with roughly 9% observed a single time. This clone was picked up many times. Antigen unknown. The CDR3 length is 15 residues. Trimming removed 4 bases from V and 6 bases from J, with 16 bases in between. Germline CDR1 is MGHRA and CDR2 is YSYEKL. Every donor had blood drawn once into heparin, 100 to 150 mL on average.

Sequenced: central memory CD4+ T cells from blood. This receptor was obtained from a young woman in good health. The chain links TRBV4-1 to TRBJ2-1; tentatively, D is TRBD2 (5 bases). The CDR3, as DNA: TGCGCCAGCAGCCGAGACGAGGGAGTCAGCAATGAGCAGTTCTTC. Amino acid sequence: CASSRDEGVSNEQFF.